This T cell receptor (beta chain) was documented in a study of blood T cells in healthy people across ages (dated by TCRdb to between 2014 and 2016). Looking at the study overall: In model experiments, template switching captured roughly one uniquely barcoded TCR beta cDNA molecule for every two T cells. Using the same blood draw, the study looked at two additional independent replicas of 1 million unique cDNA reads for two donors, one aged 18 to 29 and the other aged 80 or older. To avoid experimental bias, donors of different ages were randomly spread across the sequencing lanes. Age-related changes in TCR beta repertoire diversity were measured in the study by deep sequencing normalized with unique cDNA molecular identifiers. The donors were divided into four age groups: young (average about 16 years), middle-aged (roughly 42), aged (around 59) and long-lived (about 84). Overall study results and their limits: Observed TCR beta diversity correlated strongly with the percentage of naive T cells measured by flow cytometry. Because profiling used bulk unsorted PBMCs, naive and antigen-experienced compartments could not be compared conclusively. As age increased, observed TCR beta diversity per million T cells dropped in a roughly linear way, and a significant reduction was already evident by age about 36. Compared with the aged group, the long-lived group had more naive CD4+ T cells, fewer expanded clones and increased TCR diversity, a pattern suggesting age selection. The CMV infection status of donors was not known, potentially confounding age-related changes in expanded clonotypes. Estimates of total diversity based on one million sequenced T cells were regarded as lower bounds and as underestimates.

This clonotype was found a few times. The target of this receptor is not known. Qualities for individual bases were not recorded, and no much larger clone is one base off. To prepare the library, 5' RACE was applied. TCRdb shows the sequencer as Illumina HiSeq 2500. A second 7 to 11 cycle PCR used a sample-barcoded 5' primer and a J-beta primer mix. A template-switch 5' adaptor carrying 12 random nucleotides introduced a unique molecular identifier onto each TCR beta cDNA molecule. At least 2.5 million CDR3-containing paired-end reads were obtained from each sample. First-strand cDNA was synthesized from all RNA with the Mint cDNA synthesis kit, primed by a TRBC-specific oligonucleotide. Following uracil-DNA glycosylase treatment, all cDNA underwent a first 18-cycle PCR with the universal primers M1SS and BC2_uni_R. The authors processed their data as follows. For normalization, 1 million high-quality reads, each with a distinct molecular identifier, were randomly selected from each sample. Reads sharing molecular identifiers were discarded rather than binned into consensus sequences. MiTCR, with a Q25 quality threshold and the strictest error-elimination algorithm, was used for CDR3 identification, clonotype clustering and error correction. A nonparametric unseen species model with Euler transformation was used to estimate lower-bound total TCR beta diversity. In-frame beta chains were kept once TCRdb had trimmed the public reads at Q25 with fastp and called clones with MiXCR. Each record represents a unique CDR3 protein, reported with the most common genes and DNA among its rows. TCRdb assigned the V and J calls; the authors' analysis was not used. A total of 950,000 to 1,200,000 distinct CDR3 sequences appear in this sample, more than 30% of them only once. Roughly 13% of the sample lies in the top ten.

Trimming at the junction amounts to 1 base on V and 7 bases on J, and the germline ends lie 12 bases apart. The germline V gene supplies CDR1 SGDLS and CDR2 YYNGEE. Reading from cysteine to phenylalanine, the CDR3 counts 14 amino acids. Just CDR3 DNA is preserved here, 42 bases in frame from base 1. Systemically healthy Caucasian individuals from Russia, approximately 39 in total and aged about 6 to 100 years, were included as donors. Each donor gave about 11 milliliters of peripheral blood, drawn into EDTA-treated Vacutainer tubes. Ficoll-Paque density-gradient centrifugation was used to isolate PBMCs, with at least 6.5 million per sample. Total RNA was extracted from PBMCs with Trizol reagent, with at least 6 micrograms obtained per sample. For every donor, flow cytometry on a PBMC aliquot measured the percentage of naive CD45RAhigh/CD27high T cells.

The chain is encoded by TRBV9 joined to TRBJ2-1; the D segment cannot be called with confidence. Sequencing input: blood. The receptor was isolated from a man between 18 and 35 years old in good health. This receptor has the CDR3 CASSVNAPTNEQFF. The DNA sequence is TGTGCCAGCAGCGTAAATGCCCCAACGAATGAGCAGTTCTTC.